The T cell receptor (beta chain) described here comes from a study of blood T cells in healthy people across ages. Findings of the study overall: Underestimates were what the diversity estimates from one million T cells were considered to be.

A J-beta primer mix and a sample-barcoded 5' primer were used in a second PCR of about 7 to 12 cycles. A single record per CDR3 protein comes from TCRdb applying MiXCR to the 5' RACE reads. The sample shows about 640,000 distinct CDR3 sequences, about 30% of them seen only once. A word on this clonotype: The antigen remains undetermined. Compared with germline, one end of the junction differs, possibly owing to a read error.

CDR3 size: 12 residues. CDR1 and CDR2 from the germline V gene are SGHKS and YYEKEE (reference sequence). The sequence was collected from an elderly woman in good health. This chain links TRBV5-5 with TRBJ1-2, with 7 bases aligning to TRBD1. Sample: blood. The CDR3 spells CASSLDRKGYTF. The CDR3 DNA reads TGCGCCAGCAGCTTGGACAGGAAGGGCTACACCTTC.